One TCR beta chain is described in this entry. As yet, its antigen is unknown. The data stem from a study of T cell responses to AZD1222 COVID-19 vaccine. TCRdb keeps only in-frame clones here, not all; method: immunoSEQ multiplex PCR. The top ten clones hold 1% to 1.5% of a sample with roughly 190,000 clones, 85% to 95% of them seen once. The junction had 7 bases not matched to a gene; V was cut back by 1 base and J by 1 base. The CDR3 extends over 16 amino acids. Germline V gene sequence: CDR1 SGHVS, CDR2 FQNEAQ. General study results and limits: Reportedly, nearly half the spike-specific TCRs target unmutated variant regions. It was only six AZD1222 recipients who were seropositive at baseline. Repertoires in all cases were sampled only once the peak T cell response had passed. Donors skewed white British and female; clonal diversity was possibly underestimated.

The rearrangement links TRBV7-8 to TRBJ2-7, with TRBD1 identical over 7 bases. The input for sequencing was peripheral blood, taken on day 0 of AZD1222 vaccination. The TCR was taken from an adult in good health. The CDR3 protein is CASSLVVSTGSYEQYF. DNA for the CDR3: TGTGCCAGCAGCTTAGTCGTTTCGACAGGGTCCTACGAGCAGTACTTC.